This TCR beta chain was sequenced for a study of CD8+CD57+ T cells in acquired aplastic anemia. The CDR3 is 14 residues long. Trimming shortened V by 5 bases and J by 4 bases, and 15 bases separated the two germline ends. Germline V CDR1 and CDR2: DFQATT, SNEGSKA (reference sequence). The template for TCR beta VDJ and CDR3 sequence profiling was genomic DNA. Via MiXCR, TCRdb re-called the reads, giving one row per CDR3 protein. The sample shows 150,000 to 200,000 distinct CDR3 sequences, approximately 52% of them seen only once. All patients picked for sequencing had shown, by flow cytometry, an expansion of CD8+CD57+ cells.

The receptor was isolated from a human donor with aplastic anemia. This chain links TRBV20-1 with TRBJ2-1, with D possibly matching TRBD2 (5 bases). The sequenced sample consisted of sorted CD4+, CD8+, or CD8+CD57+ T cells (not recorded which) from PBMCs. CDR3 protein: CSAFGVPGYNEQFF. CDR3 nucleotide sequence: TGCAGTGCTTTTGGAGTCCCGGGGTACAATGAGCAGTTCTTC.